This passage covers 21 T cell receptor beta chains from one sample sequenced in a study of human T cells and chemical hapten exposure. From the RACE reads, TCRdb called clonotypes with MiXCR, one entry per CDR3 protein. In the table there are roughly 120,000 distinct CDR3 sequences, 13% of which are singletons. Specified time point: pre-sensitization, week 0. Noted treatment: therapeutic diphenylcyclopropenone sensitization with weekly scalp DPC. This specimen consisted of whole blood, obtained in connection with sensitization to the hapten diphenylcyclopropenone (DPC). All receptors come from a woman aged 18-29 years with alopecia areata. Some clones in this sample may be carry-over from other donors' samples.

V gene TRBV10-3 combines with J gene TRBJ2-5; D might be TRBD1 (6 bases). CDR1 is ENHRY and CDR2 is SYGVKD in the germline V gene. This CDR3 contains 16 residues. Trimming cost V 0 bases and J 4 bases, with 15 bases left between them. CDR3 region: CAISESWGRGTETQYF. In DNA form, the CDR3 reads TGTGCCATCAGTGAGTCTTGGGGGCGAGGTACAGAGACCCAGTACTTC.

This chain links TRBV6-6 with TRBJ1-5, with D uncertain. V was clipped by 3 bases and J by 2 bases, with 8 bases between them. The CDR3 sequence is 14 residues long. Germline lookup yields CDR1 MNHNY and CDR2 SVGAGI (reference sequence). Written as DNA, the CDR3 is TGTGCCAGCAGTTATGAGGGAGGCAATCAGCCCCAGCATTTT. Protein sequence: CASSYEGGNQPQHF.

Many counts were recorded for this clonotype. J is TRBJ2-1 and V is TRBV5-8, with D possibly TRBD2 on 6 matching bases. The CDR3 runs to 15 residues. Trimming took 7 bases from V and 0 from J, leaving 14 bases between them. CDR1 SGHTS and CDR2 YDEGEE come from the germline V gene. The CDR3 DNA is TGTGCCAGCGGGAGGAGCGCCAGCTCCTACAATGAGCAGTTCTTC. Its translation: CASGRSASSYNEQFF.

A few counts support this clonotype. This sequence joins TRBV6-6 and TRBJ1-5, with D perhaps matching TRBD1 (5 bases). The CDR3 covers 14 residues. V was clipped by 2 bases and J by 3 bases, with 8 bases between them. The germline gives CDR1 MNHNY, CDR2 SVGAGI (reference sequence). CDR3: CASSYGGINQPQHF. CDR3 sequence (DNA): TGTGCCAGCAGTTACGGGGGGATCAATCAGCCCCAGCATTTT.

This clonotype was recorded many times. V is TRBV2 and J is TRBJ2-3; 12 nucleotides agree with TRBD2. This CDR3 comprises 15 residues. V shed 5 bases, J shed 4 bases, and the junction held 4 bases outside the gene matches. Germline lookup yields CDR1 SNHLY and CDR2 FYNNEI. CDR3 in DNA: TGTGCCAGCAGTAGGCTAGCGGGGGGGCCAGATACGCAGTATTTT. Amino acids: CASSRLAGGPDTQYF. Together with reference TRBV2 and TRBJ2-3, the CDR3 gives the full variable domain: EPEVTQTPSHQVTQMGQEVILRCVPISNHLYFYWYRQILGQKVEFLVSFYNNEISEKSEIFDDQFSVERPDGSNFTLKIRSTKLEDSAMYFCASSRLAGGPDTQYFGPGTRLTVL.

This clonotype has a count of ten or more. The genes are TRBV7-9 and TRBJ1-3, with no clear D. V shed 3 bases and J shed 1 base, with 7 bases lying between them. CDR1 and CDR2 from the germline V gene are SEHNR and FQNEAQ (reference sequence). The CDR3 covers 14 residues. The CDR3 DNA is TGTGCCAGCAGCTTTCGGAGGTCTGGAAACACCATATATTTT. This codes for CASSFRRSGNTIYF.

The CDR3 loop is CAISPQGDGTQYF. The CDR3, as DNA: TGTGCCATCAGTCCACAGGGGGACGGGACCCAGTACTTC. The chain is built from TRBV10-3 and TRBJ2-5; 8 positions match TRBD1. Per the germline V gene, CDR1 is ENHRY and CDR2 is SYGVKD. V gave up 5 bases and J gave up 7 bases; unmatched junction bases: 6. The CDR3 is made up of 13 amino acids.

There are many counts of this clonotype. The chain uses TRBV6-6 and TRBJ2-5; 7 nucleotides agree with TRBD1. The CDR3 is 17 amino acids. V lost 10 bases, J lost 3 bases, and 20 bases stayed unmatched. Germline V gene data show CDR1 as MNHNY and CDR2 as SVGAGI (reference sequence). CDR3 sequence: CATTPPRGWTGEETQYF. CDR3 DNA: TGTGCCACTACTCCGCCCAGGGGGTGGACAGGCGAAGAGACCCAGTACTTC.

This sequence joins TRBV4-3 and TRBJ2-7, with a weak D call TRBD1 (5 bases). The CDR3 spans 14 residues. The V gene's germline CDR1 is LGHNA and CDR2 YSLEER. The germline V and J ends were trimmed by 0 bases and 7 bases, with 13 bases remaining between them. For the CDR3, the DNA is TGCGCCAGCAGCCAAGATTTACAGGTGACGGAGCAGTACTTC. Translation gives CASSQDLQVTEQYF.

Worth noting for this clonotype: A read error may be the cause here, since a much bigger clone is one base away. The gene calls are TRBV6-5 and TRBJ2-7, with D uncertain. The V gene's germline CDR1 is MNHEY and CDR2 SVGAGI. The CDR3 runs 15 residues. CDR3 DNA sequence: TGTGCCAGCAGCCTGGACGGAACGAATACCTACAAGCAGTACTTC. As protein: CASSLDGTNTYKQYF.

CDR3 loop: CASSLSGTVDELFF. CDR3 DNA: TGTGCCAGCAGCCTTTCCGGGACAGTGGACGAGCTGTTTTTT. This chain uses TRBV4-2 with TRBJ2-2; 7 bases are a match to TRBD1. CDR1 is LGHNA and CDR2 is YNFKEQ in the germline V gene. This CDR3 region has 14 residues. The V and J ends lost 4 bases and 11 bases, in that order; junction bases with no gene match: 10.

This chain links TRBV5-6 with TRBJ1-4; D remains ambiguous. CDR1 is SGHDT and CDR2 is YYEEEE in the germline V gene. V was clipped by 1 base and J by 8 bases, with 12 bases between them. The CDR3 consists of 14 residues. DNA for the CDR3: TGTGCCAGCAGCTTGTTTGACCGGTCGGAAAAACTGTTTTTT. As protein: CASSLFDRSEKLFF.

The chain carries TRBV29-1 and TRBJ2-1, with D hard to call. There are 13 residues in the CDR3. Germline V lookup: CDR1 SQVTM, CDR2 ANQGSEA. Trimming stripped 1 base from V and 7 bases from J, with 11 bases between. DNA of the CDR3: TGCAGCGTTGAAGCAGAATCTTTGAATGAGCAGTTCTTC. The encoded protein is CSVEAESLNEQFF.

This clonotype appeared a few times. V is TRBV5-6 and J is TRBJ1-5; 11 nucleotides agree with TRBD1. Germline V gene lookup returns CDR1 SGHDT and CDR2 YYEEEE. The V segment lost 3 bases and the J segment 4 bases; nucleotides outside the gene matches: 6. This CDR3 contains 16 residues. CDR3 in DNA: TGTGCCAGCAGCTCCGGACAGGGGGCAACGAATCAGCCCCAGCATTTT. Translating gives CASSSGQGATNQPQHF. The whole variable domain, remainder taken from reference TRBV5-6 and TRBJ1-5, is DAGVTQSPTHLIKTRGQQVTLRCSPKSGHDTVSWYQQALGQGPQFIFQYYEEEERQRGNFPDRFSGHQFPNYSSELNVNALLLGDSALYLCASSSGQGATNQPQHFGDGTRLSIL.

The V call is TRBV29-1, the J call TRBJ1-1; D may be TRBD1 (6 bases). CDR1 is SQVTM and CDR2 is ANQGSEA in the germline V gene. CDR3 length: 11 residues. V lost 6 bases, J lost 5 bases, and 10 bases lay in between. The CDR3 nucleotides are TGCAGCGTCGCTACAGGGACTGAAGCTTTCTTT. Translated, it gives CSVATGTEAFF.

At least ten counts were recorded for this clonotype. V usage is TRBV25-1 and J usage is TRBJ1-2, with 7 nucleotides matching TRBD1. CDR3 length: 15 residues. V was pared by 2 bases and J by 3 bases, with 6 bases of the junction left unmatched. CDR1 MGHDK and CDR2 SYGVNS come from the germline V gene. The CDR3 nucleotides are TGTGCCAGCAGTGAAATCCAGGGGGTCCACTATGGCTACACCTTC. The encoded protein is CASSEIQGVHYGYTF.

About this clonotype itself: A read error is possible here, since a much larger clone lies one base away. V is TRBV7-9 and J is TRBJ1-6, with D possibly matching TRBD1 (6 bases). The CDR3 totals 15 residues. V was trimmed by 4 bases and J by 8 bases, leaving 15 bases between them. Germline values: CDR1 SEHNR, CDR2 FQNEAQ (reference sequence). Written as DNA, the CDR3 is TGTGCCAGCAGCTCTATACAGGGTTATGATTCACCCCTCCACTTT. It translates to CASSSIQGYDSPLHF.

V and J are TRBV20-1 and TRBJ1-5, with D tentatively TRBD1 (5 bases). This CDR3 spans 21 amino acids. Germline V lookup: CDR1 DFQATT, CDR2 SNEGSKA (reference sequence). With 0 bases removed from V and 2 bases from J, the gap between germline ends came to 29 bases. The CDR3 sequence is CSARDMTSNGFQGRRNQPQHF. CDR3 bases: TGCAGTGCTAGAGATATGACTAGCAATGGATTCCAGGGTAGGCGCAATCAGCCCCAGCATTTT.

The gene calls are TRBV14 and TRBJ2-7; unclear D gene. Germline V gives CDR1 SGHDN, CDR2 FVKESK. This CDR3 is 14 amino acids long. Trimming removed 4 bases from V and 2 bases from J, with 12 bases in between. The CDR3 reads CASSLGWHPYEQYF. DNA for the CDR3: TGTGCCAGCAGCCTCGGTTGGCACCCCTACGAGCAGTACTTC.

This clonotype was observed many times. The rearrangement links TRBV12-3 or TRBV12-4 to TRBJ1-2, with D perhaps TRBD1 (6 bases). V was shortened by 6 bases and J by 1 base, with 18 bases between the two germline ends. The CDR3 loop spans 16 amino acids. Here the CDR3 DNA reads TGTGCCAGCAGCCGTCGACAGGACAGAGTTAACTATGGCTACACCTTC. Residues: CASSRRQDRVNYGYTF.

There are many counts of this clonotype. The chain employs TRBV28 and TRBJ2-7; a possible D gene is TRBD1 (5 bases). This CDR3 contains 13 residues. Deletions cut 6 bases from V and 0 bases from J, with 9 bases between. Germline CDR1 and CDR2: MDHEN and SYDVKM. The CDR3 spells CASSLQGSYEQYF. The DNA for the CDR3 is TGTGCCAGCAGCCTCCAGGGCTCCTACGAGCAGTACTTC.